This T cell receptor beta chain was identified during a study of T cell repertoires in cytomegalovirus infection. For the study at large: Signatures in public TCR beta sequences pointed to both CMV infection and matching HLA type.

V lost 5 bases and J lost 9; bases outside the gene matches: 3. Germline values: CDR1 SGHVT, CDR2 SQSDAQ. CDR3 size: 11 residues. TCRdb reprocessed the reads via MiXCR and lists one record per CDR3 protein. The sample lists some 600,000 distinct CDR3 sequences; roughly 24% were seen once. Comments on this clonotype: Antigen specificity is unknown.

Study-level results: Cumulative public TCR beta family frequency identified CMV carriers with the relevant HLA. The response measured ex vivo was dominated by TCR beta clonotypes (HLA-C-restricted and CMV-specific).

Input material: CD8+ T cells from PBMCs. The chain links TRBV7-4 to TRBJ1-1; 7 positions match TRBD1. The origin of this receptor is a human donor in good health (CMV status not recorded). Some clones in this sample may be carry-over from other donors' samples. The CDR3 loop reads CASSTTGQAFF. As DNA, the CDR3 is TGTGCCAGCAGCACGACAGGGCAAGCTTTCTTT.